Below, 7 T cell receptor beta chains from the same sample are listed, as sequenced in a study of blood T cells in healthy people across ages. Then a second PCR, running about 7 to 11 cycles, was carried out with a sample-barcoded 5' primer and a J-beta primer mix. Each CDR3 protein gets one entry after TCRdb re-called the 5' RACE reads with MiXCR. Of 710,000 or so distinct CDR3 sequences listed, approximately 22% are singletons. Sequenced input: blood. All receptors come from a man between 65 and 85 years old in good health.

The rearrangement uses TRBV28 and TRBJ2-5; D gene unclear. CDR3 length equals 13 residues. The V end lost 6 bases, the J end lost 5 bases, and 13 bases lay between the germline ends. In germline, CDR1 is MDHEN, CDR2 SYDVKM. CDR3 in DNA: TGTGCCAGCAGAACTCAAGTGCCGGAGACCCAGTACTTC. Protein: CASRTQVPETQYF.

The CDR3 loop reads CASTSGLSYEQYF. The CDR3 DNA follows: TGCGCCAGCACATCAGGGCTCTCCTACGAGCAGTACTTC. V usage is TRBV5-1 and J usage is TRBJ2-5; D may be TRBD1 (5 bases). Near its end, the DNA agrees better with TRBJ2-7, so the J call may be wrong. Per germline, CDR1 SGHRS and CDR2 YFSETQ. The CDR3 is 13 residues long.

This clonotype has only a few counts. The chain has TRBV20-1 and TRBJ2-3, with 12 positions matching TRBD2. Germline V lookup: CDR1 DFQATT, CDR2 SNEGSKA (reference sequence). The CDR3 contains 14 residues. The ends lost 5 bases at V and 4 bases at J; junction bases unmatched: 4. The CDR3 DNA is TGCAGTGCTCTGACTAGCGGGAGCGCAGATACGCAGTATTTT. Translating it yields CSALTSGSADTQYF.

The chain is built from TRBV20-1 and TRBJ2-3; D is perhaps TRBD1 or TRBD2 (5 bases each). The CDR3 consists of 13 residues. V was pared by 5 bases and J by 2 bases, with 11 bases between. Germline V gene data show CDR1 as DFQATT and CDR2 as SNEGSKA (reference sequence). DNA for the CDR3: TGCAGTGCTCCCGGGACCACCACAGATACGCAGTATTTT. The encoded protein is CSAPGTTTDTQYF.

This clonotype showed up just a few times. V gene TRBV7-6 combines with J gene TRBJ1-4; D remains ambiguous. The V end lost 1 base, the J end lost 8 bases, and 14 bases lay between the germline ends. This CDR3 is built from 15 residues. Germline assignment: CDR1 SGHVS and CDR2 FNYEAQ. CDR3 nucleotide sequence: TGTGCCAGCAGCTTAGATGGTCGGGTCGGGGAAAAACTGTTTTTT. Translated: CASSLDGRVGEKLFF.

The V gene is TRBV29-1, the J gene TRBJ2-3; tentatively, D is TRBD2 (5 bases). The V end was cut by 6 bases, the J end by 1 base, with 14 bases between. Germline assignment: CDR1 SQVTM and CDR2 ANQGSEA. This CDR3 comprises 14 residues. Written as DNA, the CDR3 is TGCAGCGTCGGGGTAGGCGGAGGCACAGATACGCAGTATTTT. Its protein is CSVGVGGGTDTQYF.

V gene TRBV7-2 combines with J gene TRBJ2-2; possibly TRBD2 for D (6 bases). The CDR3 contains 13 residues. V gave up 5 bases and J gave up 10 bases, with 14 bases separating them. Germline values: CDR1 SGHTA, CDR2 FQGNSA. The CDR3 loop is CASSPSRGSELFF. The CDR3 DNA reads TGTGCCAGCAGCCCTTCCCGGGGGTCGGAGCTGTTTTTT.